These 24 T cell receptor beta chains originate from one sample sequenced in a study of CXCR3-negative and CXCR3-positive naive CD8 T cells. The libraries of TRB cDNA were prepared using 5' RACE with UMI labels. TCRdb re-called the 5' RACE reads and shows each CDR3 protein once, DNA omitted. In total, the table holds some 130,000 distinct CDR3 sequences. The sequenced material came from naive CXCR3- CD8+ T cells from blood. Specified subset: CD45RO-CCR7+CD27+CD95- naive CD8+ T cells lacking CXCR3 (TNR3-). Receptor source: a human donor in good health. Some clones in this sample may be carry-over from other donors' samples.

The chain is built from TRBV7-9 and TRBJ2-1; TCRdb's D call of TRBD2 is untestable without DNA. CDR3 length: 18 amino acids. The germline V gene encodes CDR1 SEHNR and CDR2 FQNEAQ (reference sequence). The CDR3 sequence: CASSPGTSGGLSYNEQFF.

This chain connects TRBV29-1 to TRBJ1-2; TCRdb gives TRBD1 as the D gene, but with no DNA this cannot be confirmed. The CDR3 runs to 14 residues. Germline CDR1 is SQVTM and CDR2 is ANQGSEA. The CDR3 sequence: CSVDTGGADYGYTF.

The chain carries TRBV12-3 or TRBV12-4 and TRBJ2-2; the TCRdb D gene call, TRBD2, has no DNA to confirm it. The CDR3 loop spans 15 amino acids. The CDR3: CASSLEKDGPGELFF.

The chain recombines TRBV4-1 with TRBJ2-7; absent DNA, TCRdb's TRBD2 call cannot be checked. There are 16 residues in the CDR3. Per the germline V gene, CDR1 is MGHRA and CDR2 is YSYEKL. The CDR3 reads CASSQTFGGALDEQYF.

V and J are TRBV29-1 and TRBJ1-1; TCRdb returns TRBD1, unconfirmable since there is no DNA. In germline, CDR1 is SQVTM, CDR2 ANQGSEA. This CDR3 has 14 amino acids. The CDR3 spells CSVEGGTGNTEAFF.

The chain uses TRBV10-3 and TRBJ1-5. CDR1 is ENHRY, CDR2 SYGVKD, per germline. The CDR3 runs to 15 residues. CDR3 amino acids: CAISESAAYNQPQHF.

The chain employs TRBV5-1 and TRBJ2-1; TCRdb's D call, TRBD2, is unchecked because there is no DNA. The CDR3 has 17 amino acids. Germline CDR1 SGHRS, CDR2 YFSETQ. The chain's CDR3 is CASSYGLAGGKNNEQFF.

The chain uses TRBV29-1 and TRBJ2-2; TCRdb designates TRBD1, a call that cannot be tested without DNA. Germline CDR1 reads SQVTM; CDR2 reads ANQGSEA. CDR3 length equals 14 residues. The CDR3 loop reads CSVEGTAFTGELFF.

The chain combines TRBV29-1 with TRBJ2-7; TCRdb returns TRBD1, unconfirmable since there is no DNA. The germline V gene encodes CDR1 SQVTM and CDR2 ANQGSEA. The CDR3 is 12 residues long. The CDR3: CSVKLTGYEQYF.

The chain links TRBV7-9 to TRBJ2-2. Germline loops: CDR1 SEHNR, CDR2 FQNEAQ (reference sequence). The CDR3 sequence is 14 residues long. The CDR3 region is CASSLIWDTGELFF.

The chain is built from TRBV3-1 and TRBJ2-7; TCRdb gives TRBD1 as the D gene, but with no DNA this cannot be confirmed. The CDR3 is 15 residues long. Germline V gene data show CDR1 as LGHDT and CDR2 as YNNKEL (reference sequence). CDR3 protein: CASSPPAGAPYEQYF.

The chain combines TRBV5-1 with TRBJ2-3; TCRdb selects TRBD1, and the lack of DNA leaves this call unchecked. This CDR3 contains 18 residues. CDR1 is SGHRS and CDR2 is YFSETQ in the germline V gene. The CDR3 loop is CASSLDGTVSPSTDTQYF.

The J gene is TRBJ2-3, the V gene TRBV28; TCRdb lists TRBD2, though no DNA is available to test this call. Per germline, CDR1 MDHEN and CDR2 SYDVKM. This CDR3 region has 15 residues. CDR3 sequence: CASSSTRTRTDTQYF.

This sequence joins TRBV5-1 and TRBJ1-5. The CDR3 contains 14 residues. CDR1 and CDR2 (germline): SGHRS, YFSETQ. This chain's CDR3 is CASRSGLSDQPQHF.

The genes are TRBV28 and TRBJ1-5; TCRdb's assignment of TRBD1 cannot be checked, as there is no DNA. CDR3 length: 16 amino acids. Germline CDR1 and CDR2: MDHEN and SYDVKM. CDR3 sequence: CASSYRDLIPPQPQHF.

The rearrangement links TRBV29-1 to TRBJ2-7; TCRdb selects TRBD2, and the lack of DNA leaves this call unchecked. CDR3 length equals 15 residues. In germline, CDR1 is SQVTM, CDR2 ANQGSEA. This chain's CDR3 is CSPRGRPFPYYEQYF.

The chain carries TRBV4-2 and TRBJ2-3. This CDR3 is built from 17 residues. The germline V gene has CDR1 LGHNA and CDR2 YNFKEQ. Here the CDR3 reads CASSQEMGLAATDTQYF.

The chain joins TRBV5-4 to TRBJ2-5. Looked up from germline, CDR1 is SGHNT and CDR2 is YYREEE (reference sequence). The CDR3 is made up of 14 amino acids. The CDR3 sequence is CASSFHPPQETQYF.

This chain joins TRBV10-3 and TRBJ2-3; TCRdb gives TRBD2 as the D gene, but with no DNA this cannot be confirmed. The CDR3 is 16 residues long. Germline V lookup: CDR1 ENHRY, CDR2 SYGVKD. CDR3 sequence: CAISDGGGASTDTQYF.

The chain uses TRBV2 and TRBJ1-5; TCRdb selects TRBD1, and the lack of DNA leaves this call unchecked. Germline CDR1 is SNHLY and CDR2 is FYNNEI. The CDR3 is 15 amino acids. This CDR3 reads CATSLTPFPHQPQHF.

The V and J genes are TRBV28 and TRBJ1-4; TCRdb indicates TRBD1, and absent DNA this call remains unverified. The germline V gene has CDR1 MDHEN and CDR2 SYDVKM. The CDR3 covers 18 residues. CDR3 sequence: CASSPPRGDRAFSEKLFF.

The chain links TRBV2 to TRBJ2-2; TCRdb selects TRBD1, and the lack of DNA leaves this call unchecked. The CDR3 runs to 17 residues. Looked up from germline, CDR1 is SNHLY and CDR2 is FYNNEI. CDR3 protein: CASSEVWGGANTGELFF.

The chain's CDR3 is CASSYQGAGIQYF. The chain joins TRBV27 to TRBJ2-4; TCRdb calls TRBD1, which cannot be checked without DNA. The CDR3 spans 13 residues. CDR1 and CDR2 (germline): MNHEY, SMNVEV (reference sequence).

This chain's CDR3 is CASTPGQGVYEQYF. This chain uses TRBV6-6 with TRBJ2-7; TCRdb reports TRBD1, a call that lacks DNA to check it against. Per germline, CDR1 MNHNY and CDR2 SVGAGI (reference sequence). CDR3 size: 14 residues.